These 27 T cell receptor beta chains came from one sample sequenced in a study of Graves' ophthalmopathy and Graves' hyperthyroidism. The authors amplified TCR beta CDR3 regions, and they did so from RNA transcripts for repertoire sequencing. HTBI primers were employed in first-round RT-PCR, then a second-round multiplex PCR followed. One entry per CDR3 protein, called by TCRdb with MiXCR from the multiplex PCR reads. The sample holds approximately 700,000 distinct CDR3 sequences, approximately 40% seen once. Sequenced: peripheral blood. The receptors originated from an adult man with Graves' ophthalmopathy.

The rearrangement links TRBV11-2 to TRBJ2-7, with D possibly called TRBD1 or TRBD2 (5 bases each). The V gene lost 5 bases and the J gene lost 2 bases, with 13 bases spanning the gap. The CDR3 has 14 residues. CDR1 SGHAT and CDR2 FQNNGV come from the germline V gene. This CDR3 reads CASSEGRSAYEQYF. The DNA for the CDR3 is TGTGCCAGCAGCGAGGGGCGGTCGGCCTACGAGCAGTACTTC.

The chain links TRBV7-9 to TRBJ1-2, with D tentatively TRBD1 (5 bases). CDR1 is SEHNR, CDR2 FQNEAQ, per germline (reference sequence). The V gene lost 5 bases and the J gene lost 3 bases, with 16 bases spanning the gap. The CDR3 spans 15 residues. As DNA, the CDR3 is TGTGCCAGCAGCCCACTGGGGGGGGGAGACTATGGCTACACCTTC. This translates into CASSPLGGGDYGYTF.

Turning to this clonotype: This may come from a read error, since a much larger clone is one base off. This rearrangement joins TRBV7-9 to TRBJ1-1, with D unresolved. Per germline, CDR1 SEHNR and CDR2 FQNEAQ (reference sequence). CDR3 length equals 12 residues. The CDR3 loop reads CASGFTETEAFF. CDR3 nucleotides: TGTGCCAGCGGCTTTACTGAGACTGAAGCTTTCTTT.

The V call is TRBV5-4, the J call TRBJ2-7, with unresolved D. Germline V lookup: CDR1 SGHNT, CDR2 YYREEE (reference sequence). This CDR3 spans 15 amino acids. Trimming stripped 4 bases from V and 6 bases from J, with 20 bases between. The DNA for the CDR3 is TGTGCCAGCAGCCAAGTAGGCCCCCATTCCAGCGAGCAGTACTTC. Protein product: CASSQVGPHSSEQYF.

A note on this clonotype: A read error may explain this, as a much larger clone is one base away. The V call is TRBV2, the J call TRBJ1-5; D is unclear. CDR1 is SNHLY, CDR2 FYNNEI, per germline. The CDR3 is made up of 11 amino acids. The V end lost 5 bases, the J end lost 7 bases, and 6 bases lay between the germline ends. The CDR3 loop is CASSFEQPQHF. The CDR3 region has the DNA TGTGCCAGCAGTTTTGAGCAGCCCCAGCATTTT.

This clonotype was observed many times. J is TRBJ2-7 and V is TRBV20-1; 8 bases are shared with TRBD2. Per germline, CDR1 DFQATT and CDR2 SNEGSKA (reference sequence). The CDR3 is 14 amino acids. V shed 2 bases, J shed 4 bases, and the junction held 7 bases outside the gene matches. The CDR3: CSARSERGLYEQYF. Here the CDR3 DNA reads TGCAGTGCTAGATCGGAGCGGGGGCTATACGAGCAGTACTTC.

This clonotype was seen at least ten times. The chain is built from TRBV10-3 and TRBJ1-3; 10 bases agree with TRBD1. CDR3 size: 15 residues. Germline V gene lookup returns CDR1 ENHRY and CDR2 SYGVKD. J lost 7 bases, V lost 4 bases, and 7 bases had no gene match. The CDR3 nucleotides read TGTGCCATCAGTGGGGGACAGGGGATGAAGAACACCATATATTTT. Its translation: CAISGGQGMKNTIYF.

This clonotype was counted ten times or more. This rearrangement joins TRBV29-1 to TRBJ1-2, with unresolved D. The CDR3 extends over 14 amino acids. V lost 6 bases and J 8 bases, leaving 22 bases between the germline ends. Per germline, CDR1 SQVTM and CDR2 ANQGSEA. The CDR3: CSVEVGRVNKGYTF. In DNA form, the CDR3 reads TGCAGCGTGGAGGTCGGTAGAGTAAACAAGGGCTACACCTTC. The complete variable domain, with remaining parts taken from reference TRBV29-1 and TRBJ1-2, reads SAVISQKPSRDICQRGTSLTIQCQVDSQVTMMFWYRQQPGQSLTLIATANQGSEATYESGFVIDKFPISRPNLTFSTLTVSNMSPEDSSIYLCSVEVGRVNKGYTFGSGTRLTVV.

The chain joins TRBV25-1 to TRBJ2-2; 7 bases line up with TRBD1. CDR1 is MGHDK, CDR2 SYGVNS, per germline. J gave up 5 bases and V 5 bases, and 14 bases lay outside the gene matches. This CDR3 contains 17 residues. The CDR3 DNA sequence: TGTGCCAGCAGTTACAGAGAAGACAGGGTAGGAACCGGGGAGCTGTTTTTT. It yields the protein CASSYREDRVGTGELFF.

This clonotype has only a few counts. The chain combines TRBV15 with TRBJ2-7, with TRBD1 matching 7 bases. Germline V gene lookup returns CDR1 LNHNV and CDR2 YYDKDF (reference sequence). The V and J ends lost 6 bases and 0 bases, in that order; junction bases with no gene match: 8. CDR3 length equals 15 residues. The CDR3 DNA sequence: TGTGCCACCAGTATACTCCGGGACAGCTCCTACGAGCAGTACTTC. Translating it yields CATSILRDSSYEQYF.

Many counts were recorded for this clonotype. The chain's CDR3 is CSVQTGPYEQYF. The CDR3 DNA reads TGCAGCGTGCAAACAGGGCCGTACGAGCAGTACTTC. The chain links TRBV29-1 to TRBJ2-7; possible D gene TRBD1, 6 bases. CDR3 size: 12 residues. V dropped 6 bases and J dropped 4 bases, with 13 bases sitting between them. Germline CDR1 and CDR2: SQVTM and ANQGSEA.

The sample holds a few counts of this clonotype. This chain uses TRBV7-9 with TRBJ2-2; D is uncertain. Between the trimmed V and J ends, which lost 5 bases and 5 bases, there was a span of 12 bases. This CDR3 comprises 14 residues. Germline assignment: CDR1 SEHNR and CDR2 FQNEAQ (reference sequence). The CDR3 protein is CASSPEGRTGELFF. CDR3 nucleotide sequence: TGTGCCAGCAGCCCAGAAGGCAGGACCGGGGAGCTGTTTTTT.

This clonotype was seen more than once but under ten times. The genes are TRBV9 and TRBJ1-1; D perhaps matches TRBD1 (5 bases). This CDR3 has 17 residues. Looked up from germline, CDR1 is SGDLS and CDR2 is YYNGEE. The ends were cut back, 5 bases at V and 0 bases at J, with 20 bases in the middle. CDR3 bases: TGTGCCAGCAGTGGGGGGGGTCCCCTCTACATGAACACTGAAGCTTTCTTT. This sequence encodes CASSGGGPLYMNTEAFF.

The chain joins TRBV2 to TRBJ2-3; 7 positions agree with TRBD2. The CDR3 is 14 amino acids. V shed 8 bases, J shed 7 bases, and the junction held 12 bases outside the gene matches. Germline-derived CDR1 and CDR2 are SNHLY and FYNNEI. The CDR3 here is CASGKERGTNTQYF. In nucleotides, the CDR3 is TGTGCCAGCGGGAAAGAGCGGGGTACTAATACGCAGTATTTT.

The chain employs TRBV29-1 and TRBJ1-4; the match to TRBD1 covers 9 bases. This CDR3 is built from 12 residues. With V trimmed by 8 bases and J by 7 bases, 5 bases remained unmatched. Per the germline V gene, CDR1 is SQVTM and CDR2 is ANQGSEA. The CDR3 is CSWDREFEKLFF. The CDR3 DNA reads TGCAGCTGGGACAGGGAGTTTGAAAAACTGTTTTTT.

On this clonotype itself: Germline is not matched at one junction end, which may reflect a read error. The CDR3 DNA follows: TGTGCCAGCAGTTACCTGGGGGCTGGTCATCAGCCCCAGCATTTT. The encoded protein is CASSYLGAGHQPQHF. The V call is TRBV24-1, the J call TRBJ1-5; perhaps TRBD1 as D (6 bases). From germline, CDR1 is KGHDR and CDR2 SFDVKD. The CDR3 sequence is 15 residues long.

This clonotype was picked up a small number of times. V usage is TRBV5-6 and J usage is TRBJ1-5; TRBD1 is a possible D gene (5 bases). Per the germline V gene, CDR1 is SGHDT and CDR2 is YYEEEE. The CDR3 covers 13 residues. V was trimmed by 3 bases and J by 5 bases, leaving 9 bases between them. The CDR3 loop is CASSSTAHQPQHF. The CDR3 nucleotides are TGTGCCAGCAGCTCGACAGCTCATCAGCCCCAGCATTTT.

The rearrangement joins TRBV19 to TRBJ1-3; D unresolved. Germline CDR1 and CDR2: LNHDA and SQIVND (reference sequence). V lost 6 bases to trimming and J lost 0 bases, with 12 bases between them. The CDR3 spans 15 residues. The CDR3 loop reads CASSQATSSGNTIYF. In DNA form, the CDR3 reads TGTGCCAGTAGCCAGGCGACGAGCTCTGGAAACACCATATATTTT.

This clonotype was seen repeatedly, ten times or more. The chain's CDR3 is CSARSRTANSPLHF. The CDR3 DNA sequence: TGCAGTGCTAGATCGAGGACAGCGAATTCACCCCTCCACTTT. This rearrangement joins TRBV20-1 to TRBJ1-6; tentatively, D is TRBD1 (6 bases). The CDR3 runs 14 residues. V lost 2 bases and J 7 bases, leaving 12 bases between the germline ends. Germline CDR1 DFQATT, CDR2 SNEGSKA (reference sequence).

The chain links TRBV15 to TRBJ1-2; 7 bases line up with TRBD1. V was pared by 3 bases and J by 2 bases, with 6 bases of the junction left unmatched. Germline loops: CDR1 LNHNV, CDR2 YYDKDF (reference sequence). The CDR3 runs to 15 residues. The DNA of the CDR3 is TGTGCCACCAGCAGCGGTACAGGGGCCAACTATGGCTACACCTTC. As protein: CATSSGTGANYGYTF.

In the case of this clonotype: Relative to the germline gene, one junction end is altered; a read error may explain this. The V and J genes are TRBV29-1 and TRBJ2-2; tentative D call: TRBD2 (5 bases). In germline, CDR1 is SQVTM, CDR2 ANQGSEA. This CDR3 has 12 residues. The CDR3 DNA sequence: TGCAGCGGCCGACGGAACACCGGGGAGCTGTTCTTT. It encodes CSGRRNTGELFF.

This clonotype was seen only a few times. This chain uses TRBV7-2 with TRBJ1-2; D gene unclear. Germline assignment: CDR1 SGHTA and CDR2 FQGNSA. The CDR3 is 13 amino acids. The V end was cut by 4 bases, the J end by 8 bases, with 14 bases between. The CDR3 coding sequence is TGTGCCAGCAGCTATATACGGGAAGGGGGCTACACCTTC. It yields the protein CASSYIREGGYTF.

This clonotype was recorded many times. V and J are TRBV5-1 and TRBJ1-1, with 8 bases aligning to TRBD1. Per germline, CDR1 SGHRS and CDR2 YFSETQ. J was trimmed by 0 bases and V by 2 bases; bases with no gene match: 6. This CDR3 is 16 amino acids long. The CDR3 is CASSLRQGSLNTEAFF. The CDR3 DNA sequence: TGCGCCAGCAGCTTACGACAGGGGAGTTTGAACACTGAAGCTTTCTTT.

This chain links TRBV5-1 with TRBJ2-7, with TRBD2 matching 8 bases. The CDR3 has 16 amino acids. V dropped 4 bases and J dropped 3; count of bases not matched to a gene: 12. The germline gives CDR1 SGHRS, CDR2 YFSETQ. CDR3 sequence (DNA): TGCGCCAGCAGCCCAATCGGCGGGGGGTCTAGCTACGAGCAGTACTTC. Translating gives CASSPIGGGSSYEQYF.

The V gene is TRBV20-1, the J gene TRBJ1-2, with a tentative D call TRBD1 (5 bases). The CDR3 is 14 residues long. In germline, CDR1 is DFQATT, CDR2 SNEGSKA (reference sequence). V lost 3 bases to trimming and J lost 3 bases, with 14 bases between them. The DNA for the CDR3 is TGCAGTGCTAGTGGGCGGGGGGATCACTATGGCTACACCTTC. This codes for CSASGRGDHYGYTF.

This sequence joins TRBV7-9 and TRBJ2-2; 7 bases fit TRBD1. The CDR3 is 15 amino acids. V trimming: 9 bases; J trimming: 3 bases; junction bases outside the gene matches: 10. Germline CDR1 and CDR2: SEHNR and FQNEAQ (reference sequence). DNA for the CDR3: TGTGCCAGTAGTATCGAGGGGGCGGACACCGGGGAGCTGTTTTTT. This translates into CASSIEGADTGELFF.

Remarks on this clonotype: A much larger clone lies one base from this, so it may be a read error. Likely a read error: the CDR3 ends without its conserved phenylalanine or tryptophan. The chain recombines TRBV19 with TRBJ1-1; weak D call: TRBD1 (5 bases). CDR1 LNHDA and CDR2 SQIVND come from the germline V gene (reference sequence). V was shortened by 1 base and J by 5 bases, with 14 bases between the two germline ends. The CDR3 has 15 residues. DNA for the CDR3: TGTGCCAGTAGTATAGGCGGGGACCGAGGGACTGAAGCTTTCCTT. This codes for CASSIGGDRGTEAFL.